This record covers a single TCR beta chain. TCRdb re-called the RACE reads with MiXCR, one entry per CDR3 protein. The profile shows fewer than 40,000 distinct CDR3 sequences, 9.5% to 15% of them singletons. This specimen belongs to a study of human T cells and chemical hapten exposure. Time point described: patch test 3, about 24 weeks after DPC sensitization. Treatment given: therapeutic diphenylcyclopropenone sensitization with weekly scalp DPC. The template was total RNA from unfractionated whole blood. This clonotype was obtained from a woman in her thirties or forties with alopecia areata. Some clones in this sample may be carry-over from other donors' samples. This specimen consisted of whole blood, obtained in connection with sensitization to the hapten diphenylcyclopropenone (DPC).

The CDR3 DNA follows: TGTGCCAGCAGCTTAGATTACGGGGGAAAGGAGACCCAGTACTTC. Translating gives CASSLDYGGKETQYF. The chain combines TRBV11-2 with TRBJ2-5; the D gene is possibly TRBD2 (6 bases). CDR3 length equals 15 residues. V was clipped by 0 bases and J by 5 bases, with 13 bases between them. Germline V gene sequence: CDR1 SGHAT, CDR2 FQNNGV.